The next 31 T cell receptor beta chains were all read from a single sample in a study of cytomegalovirus exposure and HLA in healthy donors. Amplification used 60 Vbeta primers and 13 Jbeta primers. The repertoire was sequenced with immunoSEQ multiplex PCR; TCRdb's copy has only in-frame clones and lacks some. Altogether approximately 100,000 clones are present, 79% being singletons, with the ten largest covering under 5%. What was sequenced was PBMCs. The receptors were sampled from a female donor in good health and CMV-seropositive.

The genes are TRBV5-1 and TRBJ2-1, with 13 bases identical to TRBD2. V lost 3 bases to trimming and J lost 10 bases; unmatched junction nucleotides: 7. Germline values: CDR1 SGHRS, CDR2 YFSETQ. CDR3 size: 15 residues. In DNA, the CDR3 is TGCGCCAGCAGCTGGACTAGCGGGAGACTGAAAGAGCAGTTCTTC. It translates to CASSWTSGRLKEQFF.

V is TRBV6-1 and J is TRBJ2-2, with 12 bases lining up with TRBD2. Unmatched junction bases numbered 8, after V lost 0 bases and J lost 3 bases. The CDR3 spans 19 residues. The V gene's germline CDR1 is MNHNS and CDR2 SASEGT. The CDR3 nucleotides read TGTGCCAGCAGTGAAGCGGTGCTCGGACTAGCGGGGCACACCGGGGAGCTGTTTTTT. The encoded protein is CASSEAVLGLAGHTGELFF.

This clone was seen more than once but under ten times. The J gene is TRBJ1-1, the V gene TRBV4-3; TRBD1 matches 7 bases. Per the germline V gene, CDR1 is LGHNA and CDR2 is YSLEER. V was clipped by 3 bases and J by 1 base; unmatched bases: 2. The CDR3 has 14 residues. CDR3 bases: TGCGCCAGCAGCCAGGGACAGAGGAACACTGAAGCTTTCTTT. This translates into CASSQGQRNTEAFF.

The sample holds a few counts of this clone. The V call is TRBV6-1, the J call TRBJ1-2; perhaps TRBD1 as D (5 bases). The length of the CDR3 is 15 residues. Germline V lookup: CDR1 MNHNS, CDR2 SASEGT. V shed 1 base and J shed 2 bases, with 11 bases lying between them. CDR3 in DNA: TGTGCCAGCAGTGAAGAAGCAGGGAGGAACTATGGCTACACCTTC. It translates to CASSEEAGRNYGYTF.

The chain couples TRBV4-3 to TRBJ2-2; 12 nucleotides agree with TRBD1. Germline trimming cut 0 bases from V and 7 bases from J; bases unmatched to any gene: 9. This CDR3 is built from 18 residues. The germline gives CDR1 LGHNA, CDR2 YSLEER. The CDR3 loop is CASSQEHRGQGANGELFF. In nucleotides, the CDR3 is TGCGCCAGCAGCCAAGAACACCGGGGACAGGGGGCGAACGGGGAGCTGTTTTTT.

The J gene is TRBJ2-5, the V gene TRBV6-1; 9 bases map to TRBD1. Looked up from germline, CDR1 is MNHNS and CDR2 is SASEGT. This CDR3 contains 15 residues. The trim removed 6 bases at V and 5 bases at J, leaving 10 bases unmatched. The CDR3: CASSRPTGGAETQYF. DNA of the CDR3: TGTGCCAGCAGCCGCCCAACAGGGGGCGCGGAGACCCAGTACTTC.

This clone has only one observation. DNA of the CDR3: TGTGCCAGCAGTTCCCTTAGACATAAATACAATGAGCAGTTCTTC. It translates to CASSSLRHKYNEQFF. The chain is built from TRBV27 and TRBJ2-1; D ambiguous. CDR3 length: 15 residues. Germline V gene sequence: CDR1 MNHEY, CDR2 SMNVEV (reference sequence). Between the trimmed V and J ends, which lost 4 bases and 4 bases, there was a span of 14 bases.

The chain links TRBV15 to TRBJ2-6; no clear D. Trimming pared 0 bases from V and 0 bases from J, leaving 9 bases between. Germline V CDR1 and CDR2: LNHNV, YYDKDF (reference sequence). This CDR3 comprises 17 residues. DNA for the CDR3: TGTGCCACCAGCAGAGATCTTGGCGGCTCTGGGGCCAACGTCCTGACTTTC. This translates into CATSRDLGGSGANVLTF. The whole variable domain, filled in from reference TRBV15 and TRBJ2-6, reads DAMVIQNPRYQVTQFGKPVTLSCSQTLNHNVMYWYQQKSSQAPKLLFHYYDKDFNNEADTPDNFQSRRPNTSFCFLDIRSPGLGDTAMYLCATSRDLGGSGANVLTFGAGSRLTVL.

The rearrangement uses TRBV10-1 and TRBJ1-1; D is possibly TRBD1 (6 bases). Germline CDR1 and CDR2: WNHNN and SYGVQD (reference sequence). V shed 4 bases and J shed 4 bases, with 13 bases lying between them. This CDR3 has 14 residues. The CDR3 spells CASSVGRGITEAFF. CDR3 bases: TGCGCCAGCAGTGTGGGCAGGGGCATCACTGAAGCTTTCTTT.

The chain is built from TRBV19 and TRBJ2-1, with D possibly TRBD2 on 6 matching bases. V was clipped by 10 bases and J by 3 bases, with 22 bases between them. Germline V gives CDR1 LNHDA, CDR2 SQIVND (reference sequence). The CDR3 totals 16 residues. Written as DNA, the CDR3 is TGTGCCACCACTGCCGGCGGGGACTTCTTCTACAATGAGCAGTTCTTC. Its protein product is CATTAGGDFFYNEQFF.

V gene TRBV7-2 combines with J gene TRBJ2-5, with 9 positions matching TRBD2. The J call may be mistaken, given a closer DNA end match to TRBJ2-7. The CDR3 loop spans 15 amino acids. Germline V gives CDR1 SGHTA, CDR2 FQGNSA. CDR3 in DNA: TGTGCCAGCAGCTTAGTGGCGGGAGGGAGCTACGAGCAGTACTTC. As protein: CASSLVAGGSYEQYF.

The rearrangement joins TRBV6-5 to TRBJ2-1; maybe TRBD1 (5 bases). This CDR3 has 13 amino acids. Per germline, CDR1 MNHEY and CDR2 SVGAGI. Between the trimmed V and J ends, which lost 6 bases and 4 bases, there was a span of 10 bases. CDR3 nucleotide sequence: TGTGCCAGCAGCTTTGACAGTTACAATGAGCAGTTCTTC. It translates to CASSFDSYNEQFF.

This clone was detected once. This sequence joins TRBV7-9 and TRBJ1-2, with 8 bases identical to TRBD1. Germline V lookup: CDR1 SEHNR, CDR2 FQNEAQ (reference sequence). V lost 5 bases, J lost 5 bases, and 7 bases stayed unmatched. The CDR3 loop spans 14 amino acids. CDR3 DNA sequence: TGTGCCAGCAGCGAAGAACAGGGGGGGTATGGCTACACCTTC. Its protein is CASSEEQGGYGYTF.

J is TRBJ2-4 and V is TRBV19; 10 positions agree with TRBD1. The CDR3 runs 14 residues. Germline lookup yields CDR1 LNHDA and CDR2 SQIVND (reference sequence). Trimming removed 10 bases from V and 4 bases from J; junction bases left unmatched: 7. The CDR3 loop is CATMDRGEKNIQYF. As DNA, the CDR3 is TGTGCCACCATGGACAGGGGGGAGAAAAACATTCAGTACTTC.

This clone was counted only a few times. The chain is built from TRBV5-6 and TRBJ1-6; D remains ambiguous. The CDR3 covers 14 residues. The germline V and J ends were trimmed by 1 base and 2 bases, with 4 bases remaining between them. Germline V gives CDR1 SGHDT, CDR2 YYEEEE. In nucleotides, the CDR3 is TGTGCCAGCAGCTTGACAGCCTATAATTCACCCCTCCACTTT. Its protein is CASSLTAYNSPLHF.

The sample holds one count of this clone. The J gene is TRBJ1-5, the V gene TRBV7-2; 8 bases fit TRBD1. The length of the CDR3 is 14 residues. Germline CDR1 reads SGHTA; CDR2 reads FQGNSA. J gave up 5 bases and V 5 bases, and 5 bases lay outside the gene matches. Here the CDR3 DNA reads TGTGCCAGCAGCAAAGGACAGGGCCATCAGCCCCAGCATTTT. The encoded protein is CASSKGQGHQPQHF. Full variable domain (rest looked up from reference TRBV7-2 and TRBJ1-5): GAGVSQSPSNKVTEKGKDVELRCDPISGHTALYWYRQSLGQGLEFLIYFQGNSAPDKSGLPSDRFSAERTGGSVSTLTIQRTQQEDSAVYLCASSKGQGHQPQHFGDGTRLSIL.

The CDR3 spells CASTLGASGSNEQFF. CDR3 in DNA: TGTGCCAGCACCCTAGGGGCTAGCGGGAGTAATGAGCAGTTCTTC. V usage is TRBV11-2 and J usage is TRBJ2-1, with 10 bases that match TRBD2. The junction had 10 bases not matched to a gene; V was cut back by 7 bases and J by 7 bases. Germline values: CDR1 SGHAT, CDR2 FQNNGV. CDR3 length equals 15 residues. Full variable domain (rest looked up from reference TRBV11-2 and TRBJ2-1): EAGVAQSPRYKIIEKRQSVAFWCNPISGHATLYWYQQILGQGPKLLIQFQNNGVVDDSQLPKDRFSAERLKGVDSTLKIQPAKLEDSAVYLCASTLGASGSNEQFFGPGTRLTVL.

This rearrangement joins TRBV2 to TRBJ2-5; D is perhaps TRBD1 (6 bases). This CDR3 spans 16 amino acids. Germline-derived CDR1 and CDR2 are SNHLY and FYNNEI. V lost 10 bases and J 5 bases, leaving 26 bases between the germline ends. The CDR3 region is CATTSGVQRGGETQYF. The CDR3 DNA sequence: TGTGCCACTACATCAGGGGTCCAGCGTGGCGGCGAGACCCAGTACTTC. Using reference TRBV2 and TRBJ2-5 for the parts outside the CDR3, the full variable domain is EPEVTQTPSHQVTQMGQEVILRCVPISNHLYFYWYRQILGQKVEFLVSFYNNEISEKSEIFDDQFSVERPDGSNFTLKIRSTKLEDSAMYFCATTSGVQRGGETQYFGPGTRLLVL.

Concerning this clone: The CDR3 carries no conserved terminal phenylalanine or tryptophan, so it likely arises from a read error. It is unclear where the CDR3 begins or ends on the DNA, so no DNA is shown, and the CDR3 is as TCRdb lists it. J is TRBJ1-1 and V is TRBV4-1. Germline V gene lookup returns CDR1 MGHRA and CDR2 YSYEKL. The CDR3 length is 9 residues, termini included. The CDR3 sequence is CASRQRLPV.

The chain employs TRBV6-5 and TRBJ1-3; D perhaps matches TRBD1 (5 bases). Trimming took 7 bases from V and 2 from J, leaving 15 bases between them. The CDR3 contains 15 residues. Germline V gene data show CDR1 as MNHEY and CDR2 as SVGAGI. CDR3 in amino acids: CASTPGTHAGNTIYF. CDR3 nucleotide sequence: TGTGCCAGCACCCCCGGGACTCACGCTGGAAACACCATATATTTT.

This rearrangement joins TRBV6-1 to TRBJ1-1, with D perhaps TRBD1 (6 bases). V was trimmed by 2 bases and J by 4 bases, leaving 11 bases between them. CDR1 is MNHNS, CDR2 SASEGT, per germline. The CDR3 is made up of 14 amino acids. CDR3 sequence: CASSELVGATEAFF. The CDR3 coding sequence is TGTGCCAGCAGTGAACTCGTGGGGGCCACTGAAGCTTTCTTT.

This chain joins TRBV27 and TRBJ2-7; D not certain. Germline values: CDR1 MNHEY, CDR2 SMNVEV (reference sequence). The CDR3 length is 13 residues. V was clipped by 2 bases and J by 2 bases, with 7 bases between them. The CDR3 DNA reads TGTGCCAGCAGTTTAACGTCAGCCTACGAGCAGTACTTC. This encodes CASSLTSAYEQYF.

V gene TRBV6-8 combines with J gene TRBJ2-7, with D possibly being TRBD1 or TRBD2 (9 bases each). The V end was cut by 4 bases, the J end by 0 bases, with 37 bases between. Germline CDR1 reads MNHGY; CDR2 reads SAAAGT. The CDR3 extends over 23 amino acids. CDR3 DNA: TGTGCCAGCAGTTCCGGGACAGGGACGTTGCGGCCTAGCGGGAATATCACCTCCTACGAGCAGTACTTC. It yields the protein CASSSGTGTLRPSGNITSYEQYF.

This clone was recorded only once. The J gene is TRBJ1-5, the V gene TRBV6-5; 8 positions agree with TRBD1. The V gene end was trimmed by 7 bases and the J gene end by 2 bases; junction bases not matched to a gene: 4. The CDR3 extends over 14 amino acids. The germline gives CDR1 MNHEY, CDR2 SVGAGI. The CDR3 coding sequence is TGTGCCAGCATCCCGGGACAGGGCAATCAGCCCCAGCATTTT. This encodes CASIPGQGNQPQHF.

The chain combines TRBV4-2 with TRBJ1-1; perhaps TRBD1 as D (6 bases). The CDR3 extends over 15 amino acids. V dropped 0 bases and J dropped 5 bases, with 13 bases sitting between them. In germline, CDR1 is LGHNA, CDR2 YNFKEQ. CDR3 residues: CASSQEGGRATEAFF. CDR3 sequence (DNA): TGTGCCAGCAGCCAAGAAGGGGGTCGGGCAACTGAAGCTTTCTTT.

This clone was found once. This sequence joins TRBV11-2 and TRBJ2-7, with 9 bases identical to TRBD1. Unmatched junction bases numbered 8, after V lost 7 bases and J lost 4 bases. The CDR3 contains 14 residues. The germline V gene has CDR1 SGHAT and CDR2 FQNNGV. The CDR3 here is CASTPGTGLYEQYF. The CDR3 nucleotides are TGTGCCAGCACTCCGGGGACAGGGTTATACGAGCAGTACTTC.

This clone appeared a few times. J is TRBJ1-2 and V is TRBV30, with 8 bases aligning to TRBD1. V lost 3 bases and J lost 1; bases outside the gene matches: 7. The CDR3 runs to 15 residues. CDR1 and CDR2 from the germline V gene are GTSNPN and SVGIG (reference sequence). The CDR3 region is CAWRGGGQGNYGYTF. The CDR3 nucleotides are TGTGCCTGGAGAGGCGGTGGACAGGGTAACTATGGCTACACCTTC.

The chain employs TRBV5-1 and TRBJ2-5, with 9 bases matching TRBD1. The DNA end favors TRBJ2-7, so the J call may be wrong. The germline V gene encodes CDR1 SGHRS and CDR2 YFSETQ. This CDR3 is 14 amino acids long. CDR3 region: CASSTGTGPYEQYF. DNA for the CDR3: TGCGCCAGCAGCACCGGGACAGGGCCCTACGAGCAGTACTTC.

This clone was observed a handful of times. The chain has TRBV6-1 and TRBJ2-6, with 9 bases identical to TRBD1. The CDR3 totals 19 residues. Germline lookup yields CDR1 MNHNS and CDR2 SASEGT. The trim removed 2 bases at V and 1 base at J, leaving 9 bases unmatched. CDR3 residues: CASSEIVRDRDSGANVLTF. The CDR3 region has the DNA TGTGCCAGCAGTGAAATTGTAAGGGACAGGGATTCTGGGGCCAACGTCCTGACTTTC.

CDR3 bases: TGTGCCAGCAGCTTTAGGCCGGGACAGGGGGCCTACGAGCAGTACTTC. It is translated as CASSFRPGQGAYEQYF. This chain links TRBV5-8 with TRBJ2-7; the match to TRBD1 covers 11 bases. The CDR3 has 16 residues. V lost 2 bases and J lost 2; bases outside the gene matches: 6. Germline V gene sequence: CDR1 SGHTS, CDR2 YDEGEE.

The chain uses TRBV10-3 and TRBJ1-6; D ambiguous. The V gene lost 6 bases and the J gene lost 7 bases, with 10 bases spanning the gap. The CDR3 runs 13 residues. Germline CDR1 and CDR2: ENHRY and SYGVKD. The CDR3 spells CAISRGDNSPLHF. As DNA, the CDR3 is TGTGCCATCAGCCGGGGAGACAATTCACCCCTCCACTTT.